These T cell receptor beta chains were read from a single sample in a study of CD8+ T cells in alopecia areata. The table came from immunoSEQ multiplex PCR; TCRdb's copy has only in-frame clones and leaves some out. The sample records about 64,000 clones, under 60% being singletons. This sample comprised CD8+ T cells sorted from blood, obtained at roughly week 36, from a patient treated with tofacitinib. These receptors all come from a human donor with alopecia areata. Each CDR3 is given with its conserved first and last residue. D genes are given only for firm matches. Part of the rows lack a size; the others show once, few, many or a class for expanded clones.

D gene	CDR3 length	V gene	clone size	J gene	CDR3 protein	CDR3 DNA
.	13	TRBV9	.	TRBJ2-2	CASSVGSTGELFF	TGTGCCAGCAGCGTAGGATCGACCGGGGAGCTGTTTTTT
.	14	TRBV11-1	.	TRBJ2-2	CASSPPGVPGELFF	TGTGCCAGCAGCCCCCCCGGGGTTCCCGGGGAGCTGTTTTTT
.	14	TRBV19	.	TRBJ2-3	CASSIENLRDTQYF	TGTGCCAGTAGTATCGAGAACCTACGAGATACGCAGTATTTT
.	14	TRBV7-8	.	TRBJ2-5	CASSLEGRQETQYF	TGTGCCAGCAGCTTAGAGGGCAGACAAGAGACCCAGTACTTC
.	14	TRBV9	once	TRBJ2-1	CASSVVSSYNEQFF	TGTGCCAGCAGCGTAGTCAGCTCCTACAATGAGCAGTTCTTC
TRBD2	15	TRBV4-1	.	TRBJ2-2	CASSRAGGLGGELFF	TGCGCCAGCAGCCGGGCGGGAGGGCTTGGTGGGGAGCTGTTTTTT
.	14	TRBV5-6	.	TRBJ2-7	CASSLPSAPYEQYF	TGTGCCAGCAGCTTGCCCAGTGCCCCCTACGAGCAGTACTTC
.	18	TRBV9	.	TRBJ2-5	CASSTNPTFGNQQETQYF	TGTGCCAGCAGCACGAACCCCACTTTCGGGAACCAACAAGAGACCCAGTACTTC
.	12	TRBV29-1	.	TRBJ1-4	CSVGRPNEKLFF	TGCAGCGTTGGCAGACCTAATGAAAAACTGTTTTTT
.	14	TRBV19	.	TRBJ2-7	CASSVFGESYEQYF	TGTGCCAGTAGTGTCTTCGGGGAATCCTACGAGCAGTACTTC
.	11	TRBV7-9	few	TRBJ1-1	CASGSFTEAFF	TGTGCCAGCGGCTCGTTCACTGAAGCTTTCTTT
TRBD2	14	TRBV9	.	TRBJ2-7	CASSPSGSNYEQYF	TGTGCCAGCAGCCCTAGCGGGAGTAACTACGAGCAGTACTTC
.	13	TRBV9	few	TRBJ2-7	CASSSTSSYEQYF	TGTGCCAGCAGCTCGACTTCTTCCTACGAGCAGTACTTC
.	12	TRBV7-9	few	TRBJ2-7	CASSLGAYEQYF	TGTGCCAGCAGCTTAGGGGCCTACGAGCAGTACTTC
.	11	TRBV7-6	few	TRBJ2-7	CASSGEYEQYF	TGTGCCAGCAGCGGGGAGTACGAGCAGTACTTC
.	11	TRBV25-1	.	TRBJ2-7	CASSVSYEQYF	TGTGCCAGCAGTGTATCCTACGAGCAGTACTTC
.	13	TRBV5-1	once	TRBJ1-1	CASQDFGNTEAFF	TGCGCCAGCCAGGACTTCGGAAACACTGAAGCTTTCTTT
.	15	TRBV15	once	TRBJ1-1	CATSRDRAFNTEAFF	TGTGCCACCAGCAGAGATCGGGCCTTCAACACTGAAGCTTTCTTT
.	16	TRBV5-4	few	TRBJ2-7	CASSLGVGEEAYEQYF	TGTGCCAGCAGCTTGGGCGTGGGAGAGGAGGCTTACGAGCAGTACTTC
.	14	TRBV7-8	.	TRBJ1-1	CASSPQVRSTEAFF	TGTGCCAGCAGCCCGCAGGTTAGAAGCACTGAAGCTTTCTTT
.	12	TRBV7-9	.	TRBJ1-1	CASSLGARGAFF	TGTGCCAGCAGCTTAGGTGCCCGTGGGGCTTTCTTT
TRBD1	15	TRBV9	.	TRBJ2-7	CASSVGGQGAYEQYF	TGTGCCAGCAGCGTAGGAGGTCAGGGGGCCTACGAGCAGTACTTC